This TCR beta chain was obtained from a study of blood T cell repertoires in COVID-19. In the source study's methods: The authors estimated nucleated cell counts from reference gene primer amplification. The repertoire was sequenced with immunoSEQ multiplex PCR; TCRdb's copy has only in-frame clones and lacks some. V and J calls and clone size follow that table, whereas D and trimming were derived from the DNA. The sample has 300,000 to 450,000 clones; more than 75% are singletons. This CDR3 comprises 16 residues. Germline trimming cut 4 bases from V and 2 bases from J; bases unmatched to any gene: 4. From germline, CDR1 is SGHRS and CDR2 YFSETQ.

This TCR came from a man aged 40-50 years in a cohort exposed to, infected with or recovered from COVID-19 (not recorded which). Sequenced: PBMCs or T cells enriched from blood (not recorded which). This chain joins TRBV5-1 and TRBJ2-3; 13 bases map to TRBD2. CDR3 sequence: CASSLGLAGITDTQYF. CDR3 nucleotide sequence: TGCGCCAGCAGCCTGGGACTAGCGGGGATCACAGATACGCAGTATTTT.